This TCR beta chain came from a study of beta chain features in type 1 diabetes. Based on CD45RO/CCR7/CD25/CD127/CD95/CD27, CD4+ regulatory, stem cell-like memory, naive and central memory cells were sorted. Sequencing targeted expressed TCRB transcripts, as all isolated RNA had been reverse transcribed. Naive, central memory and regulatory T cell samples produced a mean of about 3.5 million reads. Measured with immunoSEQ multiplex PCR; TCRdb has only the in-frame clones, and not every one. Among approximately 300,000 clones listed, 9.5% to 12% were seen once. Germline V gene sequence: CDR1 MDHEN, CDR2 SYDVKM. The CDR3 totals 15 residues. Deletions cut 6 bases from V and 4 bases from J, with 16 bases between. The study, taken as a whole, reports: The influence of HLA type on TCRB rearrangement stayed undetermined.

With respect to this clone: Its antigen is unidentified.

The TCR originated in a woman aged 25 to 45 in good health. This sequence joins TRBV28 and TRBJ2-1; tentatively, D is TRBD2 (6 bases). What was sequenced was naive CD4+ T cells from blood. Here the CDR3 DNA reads TGTGCCAGCAGCCAAACTAGCTCCTTTTACAATGAGCAGTTCTTC. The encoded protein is CASSQTSSFYNEQFF.